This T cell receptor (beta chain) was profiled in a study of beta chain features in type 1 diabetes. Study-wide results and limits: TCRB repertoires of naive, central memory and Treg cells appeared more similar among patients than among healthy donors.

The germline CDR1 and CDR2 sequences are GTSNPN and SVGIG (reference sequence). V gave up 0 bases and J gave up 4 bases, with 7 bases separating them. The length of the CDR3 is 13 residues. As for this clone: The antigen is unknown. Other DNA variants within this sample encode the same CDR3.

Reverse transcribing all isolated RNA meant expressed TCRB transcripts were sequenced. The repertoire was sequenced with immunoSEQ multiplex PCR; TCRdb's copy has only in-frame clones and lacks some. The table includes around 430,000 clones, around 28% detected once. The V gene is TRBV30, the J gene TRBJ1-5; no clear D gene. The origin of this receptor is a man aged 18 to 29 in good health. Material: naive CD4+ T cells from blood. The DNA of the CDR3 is TGTGCCTGGAGTGTAAATGGGAATCAGCCCCAGCATTTT. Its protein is CAWSVNGNQPQHF.